Here is one TCR beta chain with its context. What it binds is not known. Germline V gene sequence: CDR1 SEHNR, CDR2 FQNEAQ (reference sequence). The CDR3 extends over 14 amino acids. Together with a sample-barcoded 5' primer, a J-beta primer mix was included in a second PCR lasting 7 to 11 cycles. Every cDNA molecule bore a tag from a template-switch adaptor containing 12 random nucleotides. One entry per CDR3 protein results from TCRdb running MiXCR on the 5' RACE reads. The sample holds about 1.7 million distinct CDR3 sequences, roughly 27% seen once. The data stem from a study of blood T cells in healthy people across ages. Findings of the study overall: Investigators viewed diversity estimates from one million T cells as underestimates, the study reported.

The clonotype originates from a woman under 40 in good health. The V call is TRBV7-9, the J call TRBJ2-4, with 7 bases matching TRBD2. The DNA end is a closer match to TRBJ2-5, so the J assignment may be wrong. The source material was blood. CDR3 in DNA: TGTGCCAGCAGCTTAAGAGCGGGGCTGGAGACCCAGTACTTC. Translated, it gives CASSLRAGLETQYF.